This T cell receptor beta chain was sequenced for a study of OX40 agonist ivuxolimab in advanced cancers. Study-level information: While on treatment, patients had intravenous ivuxolimab at 0.01 to 10 mg/kg every 2 weeks.

Germline V gene data show CDR1 as MDHEN and CDR2 as SYDVKM. CDR3 length: 12 residues. TCRdb's copy holds only in-frame clones and misses some; the assay was immunoSEQ multiplex PCR. The sample contains 85,000 to 90,000 clones, about 85% of which appear only once. This clone has just one count. This TCR was recovered from an adult with an advanced solid tumor such as melanoma, head and neck, liver or kidney cancer. The chain carries TRBV28 and TRBJ1-2; D ambiguous. The material was CD4+ or CD8+ T cells sorted from blood, obtained in a trial of the OX40 agonist ivuxolimab. The CDR3 bases are TGTTCGAGCGGATTCGAGGGTTATGGCTACACCTTC. Residues: CSSGFEGYGYTF.